This TCR beta chain was sequenced for a study of shared clonotypes between healthy human individuals. Study-level points and caveats: Exclusively blood specimens were collected; tissue repertoires likely differ. Several donors showed sharing of around 5% of naive CD4 clonotypes.

CDR1 and CDR2 from the germline V gene are SGHVS and FQNEAQ. The CDR3 runs to 11 residues. Trimming cost V 5 bases and J 8 bases, with 6 bases left between them. The assay was run at deep level. Using 200 ng DNA, tens of thousands of T cell genomes, the sorted-subset replicate PCRs were run. Generated by immunoSEQ multiplex PCR, the TCRdb table keeps only in-frame clones and is missing some. The sample shows over 1.4 million clones, roughly 96% of them seen only once. Regarding this clone: The antigen remains undetermined.

The TCR was taken from a man between 25 and 39 years old in good health. The V call is TRBV7-8, the J call TRBJ1-4; D unclear. Sequencing was carried out using naive CD4+ T cells sorted from blood. The subset here: CD45RA+ positively selected. CDR3 amino acids: CASSKGEKLFF. As DNA, the CDR3 is TGTGCCAGCAGCAAAGGAGAAAAACTGTTTTTT.